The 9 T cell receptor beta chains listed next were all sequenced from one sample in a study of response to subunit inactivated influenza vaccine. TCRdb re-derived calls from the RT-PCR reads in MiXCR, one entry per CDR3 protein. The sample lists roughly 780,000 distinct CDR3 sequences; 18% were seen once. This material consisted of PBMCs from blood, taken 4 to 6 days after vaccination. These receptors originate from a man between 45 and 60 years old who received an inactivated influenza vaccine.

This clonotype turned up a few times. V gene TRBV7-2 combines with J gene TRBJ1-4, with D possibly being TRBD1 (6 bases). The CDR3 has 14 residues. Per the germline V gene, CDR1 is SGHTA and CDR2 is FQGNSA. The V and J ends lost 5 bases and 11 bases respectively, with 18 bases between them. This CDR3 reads CASSPGGQGWKLFF. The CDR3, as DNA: TGTGCCAGCAGCCCCGGGGGCCAGGGATGGAAACTGTTTTTT. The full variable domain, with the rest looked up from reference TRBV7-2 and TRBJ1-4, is GAGVSQSPSNKVTEKGKDVELRCDPISGHTALYWYRQSLGQGLEFLIYFQGNSAPDKSGLPSDRFSAERTGGSVSTLTIQRTQQEDSAVYLCASSPGGQGWKLFFGSGTQLSVL.

CDR3: CASSPRGDNTDTQYF. In DNA, the CDR3 is TGTGCCAGCAGCCCTCGGGGGGATAATACAGATACGCAGTATTTT. The chain uses TRBV3-1 and TRBJ2-3; 7 nucleotides agree with TRBD2. The junction had 7 bases not matched to a gene; V was cut back by 4 bases and J by 3 bases. This CDR3 has 15 residues. Germline CDR1 is LGHDT and CDR2 is YNNKEL (reference sequence).

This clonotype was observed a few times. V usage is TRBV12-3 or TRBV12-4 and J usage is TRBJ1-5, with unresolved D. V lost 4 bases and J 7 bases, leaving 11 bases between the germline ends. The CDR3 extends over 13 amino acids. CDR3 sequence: CASSYAGGQPQHF. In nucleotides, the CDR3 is TGTGCCAGCAGTTACGCGGGCGGGCAGCCCCAGCATTTT.

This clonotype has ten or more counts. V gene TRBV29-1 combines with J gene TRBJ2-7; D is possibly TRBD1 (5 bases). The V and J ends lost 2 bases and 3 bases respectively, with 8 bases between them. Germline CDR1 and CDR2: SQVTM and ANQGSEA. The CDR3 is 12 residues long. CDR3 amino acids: CSVERGNYEQYF. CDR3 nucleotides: TGCAGCGTTGAAAGGGGCAACTACGAGCAGTACTTC.

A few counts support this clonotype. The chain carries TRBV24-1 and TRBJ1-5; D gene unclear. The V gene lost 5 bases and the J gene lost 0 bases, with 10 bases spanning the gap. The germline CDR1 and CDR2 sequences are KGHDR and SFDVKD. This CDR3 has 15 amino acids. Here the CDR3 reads CATSGGRDSNQPQHF. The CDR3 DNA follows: TGTGCCACCAGTGGCGGCCGGGATAGCAATCAGCCCCAGCATTTT.

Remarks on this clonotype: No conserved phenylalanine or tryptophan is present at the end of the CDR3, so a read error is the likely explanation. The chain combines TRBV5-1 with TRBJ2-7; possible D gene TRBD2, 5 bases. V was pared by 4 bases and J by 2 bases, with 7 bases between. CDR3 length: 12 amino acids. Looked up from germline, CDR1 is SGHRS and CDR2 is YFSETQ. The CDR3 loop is CASSPGTYEQYL. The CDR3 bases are TGCGCCAGCAGCCCCGGGACCTACGAGCAGTACTTA.

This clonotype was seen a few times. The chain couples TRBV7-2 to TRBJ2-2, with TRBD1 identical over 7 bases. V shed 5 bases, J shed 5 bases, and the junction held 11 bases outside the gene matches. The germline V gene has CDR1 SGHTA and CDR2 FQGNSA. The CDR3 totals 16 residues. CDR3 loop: CASSRRTGLGTGELFF. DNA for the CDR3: TGTGCCAGCAGCCGGAGGACAGGTCTTGGAACCGGGGAGCTGTTTTTT.

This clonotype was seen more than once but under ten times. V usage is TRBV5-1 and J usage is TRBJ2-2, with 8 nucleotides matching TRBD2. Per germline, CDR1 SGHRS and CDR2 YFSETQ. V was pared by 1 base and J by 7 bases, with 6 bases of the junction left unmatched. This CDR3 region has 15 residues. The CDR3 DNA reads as TGCGCCAGCAGCTTGAGGACTAGCTCGATCGGGGAGCTGTTTTTT. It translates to CASSLRTSSIGELFF. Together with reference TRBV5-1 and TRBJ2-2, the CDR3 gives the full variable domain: KAGVTQTPRYLIKTRGQQVTLSCSPISGHRSVSWYQQTPGQGLQFLFEYFSETQRNKGNFPGRFSGRQFSNSRSEMNVSTLELGDSALYLCASSLRTSSIGELFFGEGSRLTVL.

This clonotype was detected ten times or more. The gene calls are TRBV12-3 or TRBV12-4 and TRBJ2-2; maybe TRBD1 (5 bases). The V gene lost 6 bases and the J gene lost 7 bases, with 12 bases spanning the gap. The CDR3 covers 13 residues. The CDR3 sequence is CASSRTGIGELFF. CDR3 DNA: TGTGCCAGCAGCCGAACAGGAATCGGGGAGCTGTTTTTT.